Following are 16 T cell receptor beta chains from one sample sequenced in a study of blood T cell repertoires in COVID-19. The method was immunoSEQ multiplex PCR; TCRdb's version includes in-frame clones alone and lacks a portion of them. The sample contains nearly 95,000 clones, 90% of which appear only once. The specimen was peripheral blood. These receptor sequences come from a human donor with active COVID-19. The donor label of this sample is uncertain.

V gene TRBV12-3 or TRBV12-4 combines with J gene TRBJ2-1, with TRBD2 as a possible D gene (5 bases). The CDR3 sequence is 13 residues long. The V gene lost 5 bases and the J gene lost 8 bases, with 13 bases spanning the gap. The CDR3 spells CASSPRLRDEQFF. The CDR3 DNA follows: TGTGCCAGCAGTCCCCGTTTGCGGGATGAGCAGTTCTTC.

The chain couples TRBV9 to TRBJ2-4; 7 bases fit TRBD1. The CDR3 covers 13 residues. Germline loops: CDR1 SGDLS, CDR2 YYNGEE. Trimming cost V 3 bases and J 12 bases; bases outside gene matches: 9. The CDR3 DNA reads TGTGCCAGCAGCGACGGGACAGCCGACCGTCAGTACTTC. Translating gives CASSDGTADRQYF.

This clone showed up just once. The chain uses TRBV7-2 and TRBJ1-4; 7 bases align to TRBD1. Germline assignment: CDR1 SGHTA and CDR2 FQGNSA. V was clipped by 0 bases and J by 7 bases; unmatched bases: 5. The CDR3 spans 15 residues. CDR3 region: CASSLARGRSEKLFF. The CDR3 DNA reads TGTGCCAGCAGCTTAGCGAGGGGGCGCTCTGAAAAACTGTTTTTT.

The V gene is TRBV18, the J gene TRBJ1-5; D is unclear. Per germline, CDR1 KGHSH and CDR2 LQKENI. This CDR3 has 14 amino acids. The V end lost 5 bases, the J end lost 1 base, and 9 bases lay between the germline ends. CDR3 in amino acids: CASSIQKSNQPQHF. The CDR3 DNA is TGTGCCAGCTCAATACAGAAGAGCAATCAGCCCCAGCATTTT.

The chain carries TRBV5-1 and TRBJ2-5; D may be TRBD1 (6 bases). Germline CDR1 reads SGHRS; CDR2 reads YFSETQ. Trimming took off 2 bases at V and 0 bases at J, with 17 bases between the two ends. The CDR3 consists of 17 residues. Here the CDR3 reads CASSLNPSTGYQETQYF. The CDR3 nucleotides read TGCGCCAGCAGCTTAAACCCCTCCACAGGGTACCAAGAGACCCAGTACTTC.

The rearrangement uses TRBV4-3 and TRBJ2-7; TRBD1 is a possible D gene (6 bases). Germline V CDR1 and CDR2: LGHNA, YSLEER. Trimming took off 1 base at V and 0 bases at J, with 10 bases between the two ends. CDR3 length: 15 residues. Written as DNA, the CDR3 is TGCGCCAGCAGCCAAGGAAACAGGGACTCCTACGAGCAGTACTTC. Translating it yields CASSQGNRDSYEQYF.

CDR3 sequence: CASSPSGGHGSPLHF. The CDR3 DNA sequence: TGTGCCAGCAGCCCCAGTGGGGGCCACGGTTCACCCCTCCACTTT. The chain links TRBV9 to TRBJ1-6; D is possibly TRBD1 (6 bases). CDR1 is SGDLS and CDR2 is YYNGEE in the germline V gene. CDR3 length: 15 residues. The germline V and J ends were trimmed by 4 bases and 9 bases, with 17 bases remaining between them.

The V and J genes are TRBV7-9 and TRBJ1-5; 8 bases are a match to TRBD1. V dropped 5 bases and J dropped 3; count of bases not matched to a gene: 15. Germline V lookup: CDR1 SEHNR, CDR2 FQNEAQ (reference sequence). The CDR3 consists of 18 residues. The CDR3 sequence is CASSREGQGSRDNQPQHF. The CDR3, as DNA: TGTGCCAGCAGCCGAGAAGGACAGGGTAGTCGAGACAATCAGCCCCAGCATTTT.

This clone was observed a handful of times. V gene TRBV6-1 combines with J gene TRBJ2-7; 8 positions match TRBD1. This CDR3 spans 15 amino acids. Per germline, CDR1 MNHNS and CDR2 SASEGT. Unmatched junction bases numbered 2, after V lost 1 base and J lost 0 bases. CDR3 residues: CASSEGTGGSYEQYF. The CDR3 nucleotides read TGTGCCAGCAGTGAAGGAACAGGGGGCTCCTACGAGCAGTACTTC.

This chain links TRBV7-3 with TRBJ2-3; 10 nucleotides agree with TRBD2. The CDR3 is 13 residues long. Per the germline V gene, CDR1 is SGHTA and CDR2 is FQGTGA. V lost 5 bases, J lost 6 bases, and 2 bases stayed unmatched. CDR3 coding DNA: TGTGCCAGCAGCCAGGGACTAGCGGATACGCAGTATTTT. Translation gives CASSQGLADTQYF. Based on the CDR3 plus reference TRBV7-3 and TRBJ2-3, the full variable domain is GAGVSQTPSNKVTEKGKYVELRCDPISGHTALYWYRQSLGQGPEFLIYFQGTGAADDSGLPNDRFFAVRPEGSVSTLKIQRTERGDSAVYLCASSQGLADTQYFGPGTRLTVL.

The V and J genes are TRBV18 and TRBJ1-1; TRBD1 matches 8 bases. The CDR3 loop spans 15 amino acids. Looked up from germline, CDR1 is KGHSH and CDR2 is LQKENI. V lost 4 bases to trimming and J lost 1 base; unmatched junction nucleotides: 5. The CDR3 DNA reads TGTGCCAGCTCACTGGGACAGGCTCAGAACACTGAAGCTTTCTTT. Amino acid sequence: CASSLGQAQNTEAFF.

This chain links TRBV6-5 with TRBJ2-3, with a weak D call TRBD1 (5 bases). Germline CDR1 MNHEY, CDR2 SVGAGI. The germline V and J ends were trimmed by 8 bases and 1 base, with 16 bases remaining between them. The CDR3 extends over 15 amino acids. The CDR3 sequence: CASGRGVGGTDTQYF. CDR3 nucleotides: TGTGCCAGCGGCCGTGGGGTAGGGGGCACAGATACGCAGTATTTT.

V is TRBV27 and J is TRBJ2-7, with D perhaps matching TRBD1 (6 bases). Germline V gene data show CDR1 as MNHEY and CDR2 as SMNVEV (reference sequence). This CDR3 has 15 residues. Trimming pared 3 bases from V and 2 bases from J, leaving 14 bases between. For the CDR3, the DNA is TGTGCCAGCAGTTTCAGCCGACAGGCGCCCTACGAGCAGTACTTC. Its translation: CASSFSRQAPYEQYF.

A word on this clone: The same CDR3 also results from other DNA sequences found in this sample. The V and J genes are TRBV7-2 and TRBJ2-7; TRBD1 matches at 7 bases. The CDR3 extends over 13 amino acids. Unmatched junction bases numbered 2, after V lost 3 bases and J lost 3 bases. Germline V gene data show CDR1 as SGHTA and CDR2 as FQGNSA. The CDR3 protein is CASSFTGDYEQYF. The CDR3 DNA follows: TGTGCCAGCAGCTTCACAGGGGACTACGAGCAGTACTTC. Combining the CDR3 with reference TRBV7-2 and TRBJ2-7 gives the whole variable domain GAGVSQSPSNKVTEKGKDVELRCDPISGHTALYWYRQSLGQGLEFLIYFQGNSAPDKSGLPSDRFSAERTGGSVSTLTIQRTQQEDSAVYLCASSFTGDYEQYFGPGTRLTVT.

This sequence joins TRBV9 and TRBJ1-6, with D uncertain. V was cut by 4 bases and J by 7 bases, with 15 bases left in between. The CDR3 runs 15 residues. CDR1 and CDR2 from the germline V gene are SGDLS and YYNGEE. CDR3 residues: CASSWGGLGNSPLHF. In DNA form, the CDR3 reads TGTGCCAGCAGCTGGGGAGGGTTAGGAAATTCACCCCTCCACTTT.

As regards this clone: An end of the junction does not agree with germline; a read error may underlie this. V gene TRBV28 combines with J gene TRBJ2-7; 7 nucleotides line up with TRBD1. The germline V gene encodes CDR1 MDHEN and CDR2 SYDVKM. There are 14 residues in the CDR3. CDR3 region: CASNLRQGRHEQYF. DNA of the CDR3: TGTGCCAGCAATTTACGACAGGGCCGACACGAGCAGTACTTC.